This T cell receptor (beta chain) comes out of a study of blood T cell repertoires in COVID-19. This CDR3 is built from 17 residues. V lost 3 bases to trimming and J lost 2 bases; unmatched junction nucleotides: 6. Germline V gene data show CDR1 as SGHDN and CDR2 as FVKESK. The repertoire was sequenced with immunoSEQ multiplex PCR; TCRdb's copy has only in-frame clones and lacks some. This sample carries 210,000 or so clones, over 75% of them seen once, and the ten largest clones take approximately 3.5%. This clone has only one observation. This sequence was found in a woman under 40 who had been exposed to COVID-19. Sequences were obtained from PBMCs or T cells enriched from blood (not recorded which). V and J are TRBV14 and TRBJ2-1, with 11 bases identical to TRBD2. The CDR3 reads CASSHVTSGRTYNEQFF. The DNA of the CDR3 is TGTGCCAGCAGCCATGTAACTAGCGGGAGAACCTACAATGAGCAGTTCTTC.